The 26 T cell receptor beta chains below come from one sample, sequenced in a study of T cells in tuberculosis. Sequencing was performed with immunoSEQ multiplex PCR; in TCRdb, only in-frame clones are kept and a portion is missing. The sample includes some 40,000 clones, 95% of them seen just once. Sequencing input: PBMCs. These receptors were taken from a donor between 10 and 29 years old with latent tuberculosis or without tuberculosis infection.

V is TRBV7-9 and J is TRBJ1-3; D might be TRBD1 (6 bases). Germline lookup yields CDR1 SEHNR and CDR2 FQNEAQ (reference sequence). The CDR3 extends over 14 amino acids. Between the trimmed V and J ends, which lost 6 bases and 9 bases, there was a span of 18 bases. The CDR3 sequence is CASSPGQFMGTIYF. The CDR3 region has the DNA TGTGCCAGCAGTCCAGGACAGTTCATGGGCACCATATATTTT.

The chain employs TRBV9 and TRBJ1-2, with TRBD1 identical over 7 bases. The germline gives CDR1 SGDLS, CDR2 YYNGEE. The J segment lost 4 bases and the V segment lost 3 bases, leaving 12 bases of the junction unmatched. This CDR3 spans 16 amino acids. The CDR3 region is CASSGGPGQRIYGYTF. The CDR3 nucleotides read TGTGCCAGCAGCGGTGGACCGGGACAGCGGATCTATGGCTACACCTTC. The whole variable domain, filled in from reference TRBV9 and TRBJ1-2, reads DSGVTQTPKHLITATGQRVTLRCSPRSGDLSVYWYQQSLDQGLQFLIQYYNGEERAKGNILERFSAQQFPDLHSELNLSSLELGDSALYFCASSGGPGQRIYGYTFGSGTRLTVV.

The V gene is TRBV11-1, the J gene TRBJ1-2, with a tentative D call TRBD1 (5 bases). Trimming stripped 4 bases from V and 4 bases from J, with 19 bases between. The length of the CDR3 is 16 residues. Germline V gene sequence: CDR1 SGHAT, CDR2 FQDESV (reference sequence). The CDR3 DNA sequence: TGTGCCAGCAGCTCGGGCCAGGCCCAGGGCGGCTATGGCTACACCTTC. Translating gives CASSSGQAQGGYGYTF.

This clone was counted once. The CDR3 DNA reads as TGCGCCAGCGGACTTACAGGGGGCACTGAAGCTTTCTTT. This sequence encodes CASGLTGGTEAFF. The V and J genes are TRBV4-3 and TRBJ1-1; 8 bases map to TRBD1. V was clipped by 8 bases and J by 4 bases; unmatched bases: 6. CDR3 length: 13 amino acids. Germline CDR1 is LGHNA and CDR2 is YSLEER.

The chain employs TRBV21-1 and TRBJ1-1; the table's D call TRBD1 went unverified against the DNA. TRBV21-1 corresponds to a pseudogene. This CDR3 comprises 15 residues. For the CDR3, the DNA is TGTGCCAGCAGCACGGACAGCGGATCGAACACTGAAGCTTTCTTT. It specifies CASSTDSGSNTEAFF.

The rearrangement joins TRBV5-6 to TRBJ1-3; D possibly corresponds to TRBD1 (5 bases). The CDR3 has 16 residues. CDR1 is SGHDT, CDR2 YYEEEE, per germline. V was trimmed by 3 bases and J by 5 bases, leaving 18 bases between them. CDR3 sequence reads: CASSYPLQGTRNTIYF. The DNA for the CDR3 is TGTGCCAGCAGCTACCCTCTGCAGGGTACAAGAAACACCATATATTTT.

The genes are TRBV30 and TRBJ1-5, with unresolved D. CDR1 and CDR2 from the germline V gene are GTSNPN and SVGIG (reference sequence). V lost 4 bases to trimming and J lost 4 bases, with 14 bases between them. There are 14 residues in the CDR3. The DNA for the CDR3 is TGTGCCTGGACGACGGAGGGCCGGAATCAGCCCCAGCATTTT. Amino acid sequence: CAWTTEGRNQPQHF.

Here the CDR3 DNA reads TGTGCCAGCAGTGAATTGGCACAGGTCGGGAACACTGAAGCTTTCTTT. It is translated as CASSELAQVGNTEAFF. The chain recombines TRBV25-1 with TRBJ1-1; tentatively, D is TRBD1 (5 bases). CDR3 length: 16 amino acids. The V gene lost 1 base and the J gene lost 1 base, with 13 bases spanning the gap. The germline gives CDR1 MGHDK, CDR2 SYGVNS.

The chain combines TRBV14 with TRBJ2-1; the D gene is possibly TRBD1 (5 bases). Looked up from germline, CDR1 is SGHDN and CDR2 is FVKESK. The CDR3 is 14 amino acids. Trimming cost V 5 bases and J 4 bases, with 12 bases left between them. CDR3: CASSKTDVYNEQFF. The CDR3 DNA follows: TGTGCCAGCAGCAAGACAGACGTTTACAATGAGCAGTTCTTC.

The chain employs TRBV9 and TRBJ2-5, with TRBD1 matching over 7 bases. Germline lookup yields CDR1 SGDLS and CDR2 YYNGEE. V lost 3 bases, J lost 9 bases, and 8 bases stayed unmatched. This CDR3 spans 13 amino acids. CDR3 DNA: TGTGCCAGCAGCGCTGGACAGGAACGGTCCCAGTACTTC. Translation gives CASSAGQERSQYF.

As DNA, the CDR3 is TGTGCCAGCAGTTTATCTGGCACCCCGAACACTGAAGCTTTCTTT. Translated: CASSLSGTPNTEAFF. The rearrangement joins TRBV28 to TRBJ1-1; no clear D gene. The germline CDR1 and CDR2 sequences are MDHEN and SYDVKM. Trimming removed 1 base at V and 1 base at J, with 10 bases between. CDR3 length: 15 residues.

About this clone itself: At the DNA level, this CDR3 is encoded by other sequences in the same sample as well. The chain carries TRBV2 and TRBJ2-1; 10 bases are shared with TRBD2. The CDR3 has 21 amino acids. Germline values: CDR1 SNHLY, CDR2 FYNNEI. The J segment lost 8 bases and the V segment lost 8 bases, leaving 30 bases of the junction unmatched. This chain's CDR3 is CASCVWGGEGKAGTSVYEQFF. In DNA form, the CDR3 reads TGTGCCAGCTGTGTATGGGGGGGGGAGGGGAAGGCCGGGACTAGCGTGTATGAGCAGTTCTTC.

This chain joins TRBV4-1 and TRBJ1-4; 7 nucleotides line up with TRBD1. The CDR3 contains 15 residues. After removal of 0 bases from V and 8 bases from J, the junction contained 6 bases not matched to a gene. CDR1 and CDR2 from the germline V gene are MGHRA and YSYEKL. CDR3 protein: CASSQDGGTEEKLFF. In DNA form, the CDR3 reads TGCGCCAGCAGCCAAGATGGCGGGACAGAGGAAAAACTGTTTTTT.

This chain joins TRBV5-1 and TRBJ1-3, with 9 bases lining up with TRBD1. The CDR3 covers 20 residues. Germline V gene sequence: CDR1 SGHRS, CDR2 YFSETQ. V lost 2 bases to trimming and J lost 8 bases; unmatched junction nucleotides: 23. CDR3: CASSLEDRGVWKRDLDTIYF. The DNA of the CDR3 is TGCGCCAGCAGCTTAGAGGACAGGGGAGTTTGGAAGAGAGATTTGGACACCATATATTTT. Filled out from reference TRBV5-1 and TRBJ1-3, the complete variable domain reads KAGVTQTPRYLIKTRGQQVTLSCSPISGHRSVSWYQQTPGQGLQFLFEYFSETQRNKGNFPGRFSGRQFSNSRSEMNVSTLELGDSALYLCASSLEDRGVWKRDLDTIYFGEGSWLTVV.

The chain has TRBV18 and TRBJ2-7, with D perhaps TRBD2 (6 bases). The CDR3 covers 16 residues. V gave up 1 base and J gave up 5 bases, with 18 bases separating them. The germline V gene encodes CDR1 KGHSH and CDR2 LQKENI. Here the CDR3 reads CASSPQNQRVGHEQYF. The CDR3 DNA follows: TGTGCCAGCTCACCACAAAACCAGCGGGTGGGCCACGAGCAGTACTTC.

The chain couples TRBV11-2 to TRBJ1-1; a weak D match, TRBD1 (6 bases). The V gene's germline CDR1 is SGHAT and CDR2 FQNNGV. Trimming stripped 6 bases from V and 7 bases from J, with 15 bases between. CDR3 length: 13 amino acids. CDR3 nucleotide sequence: TGTGCCAGCAGAAAAATAGGGGGAAATGAAGCTTTCTTT. It translates to CASRKIGGNEAFF. Based on the CDR3 plus reference TRBV11-2 and TRBJ1-1, the full variable domain is EAGVAQSPRYKIIEKRQSVAFWCNPISGHATLYWYQQILGQGPKLLIQFQNNGVVDDSQLPKDRFSAERLKGVDSTLKIQPAKLEDSAVYLCASRKIGGNEAFFGQGTRLTVV.

The rearrangement links TRBV5-4 to TRBJ2-7, with a possible D match to TRBD2 (5 bases). V was shortened by 1 base and J by 5 bases, with 7 bases between the two germline ends. Per the germline V gene, CDR1 is SGHNT and CDR2 is YYREEE (reference sequence). CDR3 size: 12 residues. The CDR3 DNA reads as TGTGCCAGCAGCTTGACTAGGGACGAGCAGTACTTC. It codes for CASSLTRDEQYF.

The V and J genes are TRBV4-1 and TRBJ1-4; 9 bases are shared with TRBD1. Per germline, CDR1 MGHRA and CDR2 YSYEKL. V lost 3 bases, J lost 5 bases, and 7 bases stayed unmatched. The CDR3 consists of 16 residues. DNA of the CDR3: TGCGCCAGCAGCCAGGGGGACAGGGCCGGAAATGAAAAACTGTTTTTT. Its protein product is CASSQGDRAGNEKLFF.

The rearrangement links TRBV5-6 to TRBJ2-7; possible D gene TRBD2, 7 bases. Germline CDR1 is SGHDT and CDR2 is YYEEEE. The CDR3 extends over 14 amino acids. Deletions cut 0 bases from V and 5 bases from J, with 12 bases between. The DNA of the CDR3 is TGTGCCAGCAGCTTGGTAGGGGGGGCCCACGAGCAGTACTTC. It encodes CASSLVGGAHEQYF.

The V and J genes are TRBV6-1 and TRBJ1-2, with a possible D match to TRBD1 (6 bases). The CDR3 runs 13 residues. The germline gives CDR1 MNHNS, CDR2 SASEGT. Trimming took 3 bases from V and 1 from J, leaving 6 bases between them. The CDR3 is CASSDRGNYGYTF. For the CDR3, the DNA is TGTGCCAGCAGTGACAGGGGTAACTATGGCTACACCTTC.

This chain uses TRBV29-1 with TRBJ1-5; TRBD1 might be the D (5 bases). The V gene's germline CDR1 is SQVTM and CDR2 ANQGSEA. Trimming cost V 6 bases and J 6 bases, with 15 bases left between them. This CDR3 contains 13 residues. The CDR3 sequence is CSVLQGVGQPQHF. DNA of the CDR3: TGCAGCGTCCTGCAGGGTGTGGGTCAGCCCCAGCATTTT.

This clone was picked up one time. The chain combines TRBV27 with TRBJ2-7; 9 nucleotides line up with TRBD1. Per germline, CDR1 MNHEY and CDR2 SMNVEV (reference sequence). V lost 6 bases, J lost 5 bases, and 14 bases stayed unmatched. The CDR3 is made up of 16 amino acids. In DNA, the CDR3 is TGTGCCAGCAGCGCTAACTGGGACAGGGCCCCCAACGAGCAGTACTTC. Protein: CASSANWDRAPNEQYF.

The chain is built from TRBV6-5 and TRBJ1-1; 7 bases fit TRBD1. The CDR3 is 15 residues long. The V gene's germline CDR1 is MNHEY and CDR2 SVGAGI. V lost 0 bases, J lost 7 bases, and 8 bases stayed unmatched. In nucleotides, the CDR3 is TGTGCCAGCAGTTACTCCCCCCAGGACAGGAATGAAGCTTTCTTT. Translating gives CASSYSPQDRNEAFF.

This chain connects TRBV19 to TRBJ1-4; D is possibly TRBD1 (5 bases). Germline V gives CDR1 LNHDA, CDR2 SQIVND (reference sequence). This CDR3 is built from 14 residues. V lost 8 bases to trimming and J lost 1 base, with 11 bases between them. The CDR3 coding sequence is TGTGCCAGTGGACGCGGGGGAACTAATGAAAAACTGTTTTTT. Translated: CASGRGGTNEKLFF.

This chain uses TRBV28 with TRBJ1-2, with D uncertain. Germline V lookup: CDR1 MDHEN, CDR2 SYDVKM. This CDR3 spans 12 amino acids. Written as DNA, the CDR3 is TGTGTGGTCCCGAGTGGGAGCTATGGCTACACCTTC. Residues: CVVPSGSYGYTF.

This chain uses TRBV6-5 with TRBJ1-1; D gene uncertain. Germline-derived CDR1 and CDR2 are MNHEY and SVGAGI. V was pared by 7 bases and J by 11 bases, with 20 bases between. This CDR3 spans 13 amino acids. CDR3 sequence: CASKVREPEMAFF. DNA for the CDR3: TGTGCCAGCAAAGTCCGGGAGCCCGAGATGGCTTTCTTT.